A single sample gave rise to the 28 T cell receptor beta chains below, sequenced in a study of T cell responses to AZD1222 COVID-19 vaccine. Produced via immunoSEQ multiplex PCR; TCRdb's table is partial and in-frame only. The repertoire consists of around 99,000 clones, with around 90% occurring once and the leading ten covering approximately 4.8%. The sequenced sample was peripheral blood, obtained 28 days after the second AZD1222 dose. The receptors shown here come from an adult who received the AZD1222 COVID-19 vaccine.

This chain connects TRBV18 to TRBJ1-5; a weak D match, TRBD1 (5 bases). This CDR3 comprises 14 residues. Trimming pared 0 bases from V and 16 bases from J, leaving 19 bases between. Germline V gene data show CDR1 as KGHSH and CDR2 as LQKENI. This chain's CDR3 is CASSPPGQPLVHHF. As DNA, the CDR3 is TGTGCCAGCTCACCACCGGGGCAGCCTTTGGTTCACCATTTT.

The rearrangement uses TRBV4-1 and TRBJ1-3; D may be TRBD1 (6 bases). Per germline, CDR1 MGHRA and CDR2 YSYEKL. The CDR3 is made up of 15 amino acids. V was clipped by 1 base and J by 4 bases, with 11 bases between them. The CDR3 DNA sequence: TGCGCCAGCAGCCAAGGGACAGCTGGGGGAAACACCATATATTTT. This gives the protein CASSQGTAGGNTIYF.

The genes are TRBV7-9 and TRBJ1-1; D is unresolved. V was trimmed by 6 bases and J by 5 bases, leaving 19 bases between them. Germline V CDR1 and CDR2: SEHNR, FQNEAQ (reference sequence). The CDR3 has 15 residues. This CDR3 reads CASSFTGLRRTEAFF. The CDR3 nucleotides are TGTGCCAGCAGTTTCACCGGGCTCCGGAGGACTGAAGCTTTCTTT.

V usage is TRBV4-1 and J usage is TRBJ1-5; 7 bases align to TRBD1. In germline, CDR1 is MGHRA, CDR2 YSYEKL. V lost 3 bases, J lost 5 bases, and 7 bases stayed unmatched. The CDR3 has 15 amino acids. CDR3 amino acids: CASSHQGGVDQPQHF. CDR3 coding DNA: TGCGCCAGCAGCCATCAGGGGGGGGTGGATCAGCCCCAGCATTTT.

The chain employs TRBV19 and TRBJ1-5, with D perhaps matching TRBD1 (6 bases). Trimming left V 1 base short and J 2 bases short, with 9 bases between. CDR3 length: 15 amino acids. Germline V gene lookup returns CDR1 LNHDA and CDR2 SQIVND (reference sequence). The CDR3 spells CASSIGGARNQPQHF. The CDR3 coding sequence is TGTGCCAGTAGTATAGGGGGGGCCCGCAATCAGCCCCAGCATTTT.

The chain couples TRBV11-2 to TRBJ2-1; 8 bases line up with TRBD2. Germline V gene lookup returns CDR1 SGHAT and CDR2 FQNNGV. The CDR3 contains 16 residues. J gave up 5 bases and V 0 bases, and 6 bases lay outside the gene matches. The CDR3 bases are TGTGCCAGCAGCTTAGAGGTAGCGGGGTTCCACAATGAGCAGTTCTTC. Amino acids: CASSLEVAGFHNEQFF.

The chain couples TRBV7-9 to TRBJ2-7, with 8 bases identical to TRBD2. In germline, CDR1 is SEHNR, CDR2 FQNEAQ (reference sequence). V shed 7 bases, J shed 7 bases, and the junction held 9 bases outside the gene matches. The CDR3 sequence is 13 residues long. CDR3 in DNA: TGTGCCAGCATGGTCAGCGGGGGAAGTGAGCAGTACTTC. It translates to CASMVSGGSEQYF.

The CDR3 loop reads CASSLGTGVNQPQHF. The DNA for the CDR3 is TGTGCCAGCAGCTTGGGGACGGGGGTAAATCAGCCCCAGCATTTT. This chain connects TRBV5-6 to TRBJ1-5; D may be TRBD1 (5 bases). Germline CDR1 and CDR2: SGHDT and YYEEEE. The V gene lost 0 bases and the J gene lost 4 bases, with 11 bases spanning the gap. The CDR3 extends over 15 amino acids. The full variable domain, with the rest looked up from reference TRBV5-6 and TRBJ1-5, is DAGVTQSPTHLIKTRGQQVTLRCSPKSGHDTVSWYQQALGQGPQFIFQYYEEEERQRGNFPDRFSGHQFPNYSSELNVNALLLGDSALYLCASSLGTGVNQPQHFGDGTRLSIL.

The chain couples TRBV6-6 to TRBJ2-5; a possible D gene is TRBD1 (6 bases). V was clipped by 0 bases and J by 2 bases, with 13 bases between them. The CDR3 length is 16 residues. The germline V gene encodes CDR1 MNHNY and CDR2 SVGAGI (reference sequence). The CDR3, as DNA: TGTGCCAGCAGTTACTCGGTACAGGGCCTTCAAGAGACCCAGTACTTC. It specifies CASSYSVQGLQETQYF.

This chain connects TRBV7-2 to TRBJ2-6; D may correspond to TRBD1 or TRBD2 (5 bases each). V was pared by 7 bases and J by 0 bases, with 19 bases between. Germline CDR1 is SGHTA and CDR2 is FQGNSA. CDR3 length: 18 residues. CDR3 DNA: TGTGCCAGCACCCTAGCCGGGACGGCTCTCTCTGGGGCCAACGTCCTGACTTTC. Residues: CASTLAGTALSGANVLTF. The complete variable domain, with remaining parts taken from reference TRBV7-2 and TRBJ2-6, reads GAGVSQSPSNKVTEKGKDVELRCDPISGHTALYWYRQSLGQGLEFLIYFQGNSAPDKSGLPSDRFSAERTGGSVSTLTIQRTQQEDSAVYLCASTLAGTALSGANVLTFGAGSRLTVL.

In nucleotides, the CDR3 is TGTGCCAGCTCACCACCCGACAGGCCCCCTTCCTATGGCTACACCTTC. It is translated as CASSPPDRPPSYGYTF. V is TRBV18 and J is TRBJ1-2; D perhaps matches TRBD1 (6 bases). With 0 bases removed from V and 4 bases from J, the gap between germline ends came to 15 bases. The germline gives CDR1 KGHSH, CDR2 LQKENI. This CDR3 region has 16 residues.

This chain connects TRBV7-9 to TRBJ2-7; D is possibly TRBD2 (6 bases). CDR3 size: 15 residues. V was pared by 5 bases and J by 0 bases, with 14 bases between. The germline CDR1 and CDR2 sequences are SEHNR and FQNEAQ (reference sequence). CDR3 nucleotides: TGTGCCAGCAGCCCGAACGCGGGGACCTCCTACGAGCAGTACTTC. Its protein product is CASSPNAGTSYEQYF.

In DNA form, the CDR3 reads TGTGCCAGCAGCCGGGGCAGGGAGATGTACGAGCAGTACTTC. It specifies CASSRGREMYEQYF. The gene calls are TRBV7-9 and TRBJ2-7; D is possibly TRBD1 or TRBD2 (5 bases each). Germline-derived CDR1 and CDR2 are SEHNR and FQNEAQ (reference sequence). The length of the CDR3 is 14 residues. V was pared by 5 bases and J by 4 bases, with 15 bases between.

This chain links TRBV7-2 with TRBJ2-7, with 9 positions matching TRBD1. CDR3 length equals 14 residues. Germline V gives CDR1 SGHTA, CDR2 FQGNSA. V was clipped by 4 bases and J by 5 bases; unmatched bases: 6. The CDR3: CASSSRTGDDEQYF. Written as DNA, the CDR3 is TGTGCCAGCAGCTCCCGGACAGGGGACGACGAGCAGTACTTC.

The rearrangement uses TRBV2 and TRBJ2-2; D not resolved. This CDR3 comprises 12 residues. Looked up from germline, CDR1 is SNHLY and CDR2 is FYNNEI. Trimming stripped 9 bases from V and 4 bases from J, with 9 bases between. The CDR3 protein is CASLLSTGELFF. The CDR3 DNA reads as TGTGCCAGTCTTTTGAGCACCGGGGAGCTGTTTTTT.

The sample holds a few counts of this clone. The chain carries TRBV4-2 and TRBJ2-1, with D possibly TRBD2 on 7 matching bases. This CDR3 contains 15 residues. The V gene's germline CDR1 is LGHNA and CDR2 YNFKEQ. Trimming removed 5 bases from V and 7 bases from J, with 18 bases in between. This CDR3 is CASSGLGGPVNEQFF. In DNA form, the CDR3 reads TGTGCCAGCAGCGGCCTGGGGGGGCCGGTTAATGAGCAGTTCTTC.

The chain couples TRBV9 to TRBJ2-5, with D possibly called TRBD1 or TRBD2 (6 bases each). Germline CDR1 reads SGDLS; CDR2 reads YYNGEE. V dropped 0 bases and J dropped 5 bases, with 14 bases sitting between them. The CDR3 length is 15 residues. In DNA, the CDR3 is TGTGCCAGCAGCGTAGTGCCGGGGGCGAGGGAGACCCAGTACTTC. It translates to CASSVVPGARETQYF.

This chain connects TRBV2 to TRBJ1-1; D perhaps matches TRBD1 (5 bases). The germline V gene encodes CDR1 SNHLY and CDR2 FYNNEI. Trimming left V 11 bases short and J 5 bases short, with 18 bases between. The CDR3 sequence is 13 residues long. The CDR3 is CASSHDGGTEAFF. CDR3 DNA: TGTGCCTCGTCGCACGACGGGGGGACTGAAGCTTTCTTT.

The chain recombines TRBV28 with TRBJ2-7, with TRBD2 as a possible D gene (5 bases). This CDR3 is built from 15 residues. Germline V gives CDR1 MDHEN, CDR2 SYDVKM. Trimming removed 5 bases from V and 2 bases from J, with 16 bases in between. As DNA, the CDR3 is TGTGCCAGCAGTCTCTCCGAGGGTTTCCCCTACGAGCAGTACTTC. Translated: CASSLSEGFPYEQYF.

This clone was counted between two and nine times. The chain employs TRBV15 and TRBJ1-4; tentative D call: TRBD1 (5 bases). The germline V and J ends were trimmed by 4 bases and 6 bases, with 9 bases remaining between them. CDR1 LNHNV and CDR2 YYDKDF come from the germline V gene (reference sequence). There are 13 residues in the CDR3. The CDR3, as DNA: TGTGCCACCAGCACTTGGGGGGATGAAAAACTGTTTTTT. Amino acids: CATSTWGDEKLFF.

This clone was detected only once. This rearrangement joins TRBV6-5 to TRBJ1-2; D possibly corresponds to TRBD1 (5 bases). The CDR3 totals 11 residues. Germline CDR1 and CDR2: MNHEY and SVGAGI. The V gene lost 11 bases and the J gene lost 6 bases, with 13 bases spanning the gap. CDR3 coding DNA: TGTGCCTCGGGGCAGGGCGATGGCTACACCTTC. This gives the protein CASGQGDGYTF.

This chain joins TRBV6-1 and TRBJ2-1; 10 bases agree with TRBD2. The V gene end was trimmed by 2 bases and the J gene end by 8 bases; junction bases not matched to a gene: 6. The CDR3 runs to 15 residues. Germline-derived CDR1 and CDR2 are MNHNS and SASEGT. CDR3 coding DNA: TGTGCCAGCAGTGAACGGAGCGGGGGGGCGGATGAGCAGTTCTTC. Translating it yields CASSERSGGADEQFF.

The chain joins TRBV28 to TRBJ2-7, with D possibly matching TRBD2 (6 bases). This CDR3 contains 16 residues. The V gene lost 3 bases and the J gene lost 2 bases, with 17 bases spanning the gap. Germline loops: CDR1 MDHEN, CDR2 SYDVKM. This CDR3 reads CASSLGRWHPTYEQYF. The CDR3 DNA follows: TGTGCCAGCAGTTTGGGGAGGTGGCACCCGACCTACGAGCAGTACTTC. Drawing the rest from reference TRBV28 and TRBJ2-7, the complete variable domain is DVKVTQSSRYLVKRTGEKVFLECVQDMDHENMFWYRQDPGLGLRLIYFSYDVKMKEKGDIPEGYSVSREKKERFSLILESASTNQTSMYLCASSLGRWHPTYEQYFGPGTRLTVT.

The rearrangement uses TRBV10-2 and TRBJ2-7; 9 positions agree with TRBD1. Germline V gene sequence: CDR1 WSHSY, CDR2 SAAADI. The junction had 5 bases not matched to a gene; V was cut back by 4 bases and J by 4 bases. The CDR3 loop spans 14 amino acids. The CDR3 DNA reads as TGCGCCAGCAGTGGAGCCGGGACAGGGTACGAGCAGTACTTC. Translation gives CASSGAGTGYEQYF.

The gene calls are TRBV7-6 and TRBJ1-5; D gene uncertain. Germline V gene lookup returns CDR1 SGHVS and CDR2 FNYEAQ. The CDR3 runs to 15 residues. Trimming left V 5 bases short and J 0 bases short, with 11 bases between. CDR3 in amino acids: CASSPQASSNQPQHF. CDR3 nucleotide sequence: TGTGCCAGCAGCCCCCAGGCCAGTAGCAATCAGCCCCAGCATTTT.

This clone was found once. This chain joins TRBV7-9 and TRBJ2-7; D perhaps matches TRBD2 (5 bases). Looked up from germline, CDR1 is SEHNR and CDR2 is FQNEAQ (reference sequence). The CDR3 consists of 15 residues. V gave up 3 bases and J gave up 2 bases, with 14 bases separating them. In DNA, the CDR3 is TGTGCCAGCAGCTTTGTAGGGCCGGGGACCTACGAGCAGTACTTC. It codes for CASSFVGPGTYEQYF.

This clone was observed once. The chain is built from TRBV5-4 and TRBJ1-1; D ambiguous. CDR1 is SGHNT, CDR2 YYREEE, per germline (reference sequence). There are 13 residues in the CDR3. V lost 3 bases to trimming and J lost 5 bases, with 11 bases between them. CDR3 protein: CASSSYIGTEAFF. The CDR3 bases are TGTGCCAGCAGCTCTTATATCGGGACTGAAGCTTTCTTT.

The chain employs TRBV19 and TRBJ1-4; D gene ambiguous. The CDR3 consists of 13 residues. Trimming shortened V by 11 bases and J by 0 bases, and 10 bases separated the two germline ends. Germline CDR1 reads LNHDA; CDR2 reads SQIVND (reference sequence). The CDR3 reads CACGVSTNEKLFF. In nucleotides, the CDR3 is TGTGCCTGCGGGGTTTCAACTAATGAAAAACTGTTTTTT.